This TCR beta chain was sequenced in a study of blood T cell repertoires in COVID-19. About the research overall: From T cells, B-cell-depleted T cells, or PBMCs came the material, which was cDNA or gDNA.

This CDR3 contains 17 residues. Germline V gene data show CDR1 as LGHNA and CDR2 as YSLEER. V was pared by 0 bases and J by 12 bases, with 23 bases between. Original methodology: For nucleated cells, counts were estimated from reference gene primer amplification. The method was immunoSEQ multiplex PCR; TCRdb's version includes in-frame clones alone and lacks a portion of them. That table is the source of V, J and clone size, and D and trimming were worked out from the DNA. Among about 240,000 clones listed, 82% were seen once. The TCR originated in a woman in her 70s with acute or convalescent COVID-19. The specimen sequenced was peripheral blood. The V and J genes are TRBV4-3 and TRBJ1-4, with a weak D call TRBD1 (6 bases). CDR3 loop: CASSQDMNMQGRIELFF. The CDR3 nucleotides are TGCGCCAGCAGCCAAGATATGAATATGCAGGGGCGAATCGAACTGTTTTTT.